This TCR beta chain comes out of a study of blood T cell repertoires in COVID-19. Clinical histories supplied by participants themselves formed the basis of cohort assignment. The CDR3 is made up of 14 amino acids. Per germline, CDR1 MGHRA and CDR2 YSYEKL. Trimming removed 0 bases at V and 9 bases at J, with 9 bases between. Authors' analysis steps: Cell counts per sample came from amplifying reference gene primers. The repertoire was sequenced with immunoSEQ multiplex PCR; TCRdb's copy has only in-frame clones and lacks some. The V and J calls and clone size come from that table; D and trimming were worked out from the DNA. This sample carries almost 500,000 clones, roughly nine tenths of them seen once, and the ten largest clones take 6.5% to 8.5%.

The rearrangement links TRBV4-1 to TRBJ1-6; D remains unclear. The sample consisted of PBMCs or T cells enriched from blood (not recorded which). This clonotype was obtained from a woman in her sixties who had recovered from COVID-19. Here the CDR3 reads CASSQDFEGSPLHF. CDR3 nucleotides: TGCGCCAGCAGCCAAGATTTCGAGGGTTCACCCCTCCACTTT.